This TCR beta chain was documented in a study of long-term antiretroviral therapy in people with HIV. The germline V gene encodes CDR1 LNHDA and CDR2 SQIVND (reference sequence). Trimming stripped 4 bases from V and 0 bases from J, with 13 bases between. The CDR3 is 15 amino acids. Assay version v3.0 of immunoSEQ was used, and it was run at survey level. The sequencing target was about 35,000-50,000 T-cell genomes per sample. Clones were sequenced by immunoSEQ multiplex PCR, and TCRdb holds only the in-frame ones, with some missing. The sample lists 25,000 to 40,000 clones; roughly 96% were seen once. At least two post-ART and at least one pre-ART PBMC sample were available for each donor. The samples comprised roughly 0.9-11 million cryopreserved PBMC ahead of DNA extraction. General observations from the study: Within the repertoire, clones expanded before ART were dominant at all time points.

On this clone itself: Its antigen is undetermined.

The genes are TRBV19 and TRBJ2-7; D uncertain. The starting material was unsorted PBMCs, obtained roughly 6.9 years after starting antiretroviral therapy. The origin of this receptor is a man aged 30 to 45 with HIV. The CDR3 nucleotides are TGTGCCAGTAGTACCCGACCCGGCTCCTCCTACGAGCAGTACTTC. It is translated as CASSTRPGSSYEQYF.